This T cell receptor (beta chain) was documented in a study of blood T cells in healthy people across ages (dated by TCRdb to between 2015 and 2017). Some background on the complete study: Template switching captured roughly one uniquely barcoded TCR beta cDNA molecule per two T cells in model experiments. Donors were grouped into four age groups: young (average 16 years), middle-aged (roughly 40), aged (approximately 67) and long-lived (approximately 75). To track age-related changes in TCR beta repertoire diversity, the study relied on deep sequencing normalized with unique cDNA molecular identifiers. To avoid experimental bias, donors of different ages were distributed randomly across sequencing lanes. Using the same blood draw, the study looked at two additional independent replicas of 1 million unique cDNA reads for two donors, one aged 18 to 30 and the other aged 80 or older.

The library was generated by 5' RACE. The second PCR ran for about 7 to 11 cycles and used a J-beta primer mix along with a sample-barcoded 5' primer. A template-switch 5' adaptor carrying 12 random nucleotides introduced a unique molecular identifier onto each TCR beta cDNA molecule. Each sample yielded at least 3 million CDR3-containing paired-end reads. The Mint cDNA synthesis kit, primed by a TRBC-specific oligonucleotide, was used to synthesize first-strand cDNA from all RNA. All cDNA was treated with uracil-DNA glycosylase and then went through a first 18-cycle PCR with the universal primers M1SS and BC2_uni_R. Turning to the authors' computational methods: For normalization, 1 million high-quality reads, each with a distinct molecular identifier, were randomly selected from each sample. Reads with shared molecular identifiers were discarded instead of being binned into consensus sequences. MiTCR, set to a Q25 quality threshold and the strictest error-elimination algorithm, was used for CDR3 identification, clonotype clustering and error correction. A nonparametric unseen species model using Euler transformation provided a lower-bound estimate of total TCR beta diversity. TCRdb's own reprocessing of the public reads used fastp at Q25 and MiXCR and kept productive beta chains. A single entry per CDR3 protein holds the most common genes and DNA from its merged rows. In this record, the V and J calls reflect TCRdb's handling and not the investigators' own analysis. The sample table contains over 1,500,000 distinct CDR3 sequences; only one count was recorded for roughly two fifths of them. The ten most abundant clones make up around 23% of the sample.

From cysteine to phenylalanine, the CDR3 is 15 amino acids long. Only the CDR3 part of the read is kept: 45 bases, read in frame from the first base. At the junction V is shortened by 6 bases and J by 1 base; bases outside the gene matches: 6. The donors were roughly 39 Caucasian individuals from Russia, aged 6 to 90 years, who were systemically healthy. Each donor gave approximately 9.3 milliliters of peripheral blood, collected into EDTA-treated Vacutainer tubes. Ficoll-Paque density-gradient centrifugation was used to isolate PBMCs, with at least 7 million per sample. Total RNA, at least 6 micrograms per sample, was extracted from PBMCs with Trizol reagent. For every donor, an aliquot of PBMCs went through flow cytometry to measure the percentages of naive CD45RAhigh/CD27high T cells. This clonotype has just a few counts. Its antigen remains unidentified. No base quality information exists; no much larger clone differs at one position.

Summary of the overall study and its limitations: Because the CMV infection status of the donors was unknown, age-related changes in expanded clonotypes may potentially have been confounded. Observed TCR beta diversity correlated strongly with the percentage of naive T cells measured by flow cytometry. Total diversity estimates from one million sequenced T cells were considered lower bounds and underestimates. The long-lived group showed more naive CD4+ T cells, fewer expanded clones and increased TCR diversity than the aged group, suggesting age selection. Bulk unsorted PBMC profiling prevented conclusive comparison of naive and antigen-experienced compartments. Observed TCR beta diversity per million T cells fell roughly linearly with age, and a significant reduction was already apparent by age approximately 40.

The source is a human donor in good health. Source material: blood. The rearrangement joined TRBV12-3 or TRBV12-4 to TRBJ2-7; a stretch of 10 junction bases matches TRBD1. CDR3 loop: CASRKGQGLSYEQYF. At the DNA level, the sequence is TGTGCCAGCAGGAAGGGACAGGGGTTATCCTACGAGCAGTACTTC.